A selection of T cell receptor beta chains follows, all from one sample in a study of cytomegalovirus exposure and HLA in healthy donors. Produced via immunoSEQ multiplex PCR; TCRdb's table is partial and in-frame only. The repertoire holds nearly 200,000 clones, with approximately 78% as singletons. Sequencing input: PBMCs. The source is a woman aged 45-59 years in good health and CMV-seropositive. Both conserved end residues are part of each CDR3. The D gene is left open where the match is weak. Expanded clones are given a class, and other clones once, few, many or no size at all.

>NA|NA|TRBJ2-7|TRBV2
TGTGCCAGCATGGAGTTCGTAGGTTACGAGCAGTACTTC
CASMEFVGYEQYF
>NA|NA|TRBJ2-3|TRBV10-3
TGTGCCATCAGGGGCCCACTCACAGATACGCAGTATTTT
CAIRGPLTDTQYF
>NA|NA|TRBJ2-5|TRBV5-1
TGCGCCAGCAGCACCCCGCGGAGGCGTGAGGAGACCCAGTACTTC
CASSTPRRREETQYF
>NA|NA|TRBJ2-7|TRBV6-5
TGTGCCAGCAGTTCGGACAGAGCAACCGAGCAGTACTTC
CASSSDRATEQYF
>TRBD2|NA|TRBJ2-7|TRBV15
TGTGCCACCAGCCTTGGGCGGGGGGAAGCCTACGAGCAGTACTTC
CATSLGRGEAYEQYF
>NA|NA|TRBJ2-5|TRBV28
TGTGCCAGCAGTACTTCCAGGGGAGTGGAGACCCAGTACTTC
CASSTSRGVETQYF
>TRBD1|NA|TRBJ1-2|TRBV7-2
TGTGCCAGCAGCTTAGGGCCCCTCCAGGGGGGAAACTATGGCTACACCTTC
CASSLGPLQGGNYGYTF
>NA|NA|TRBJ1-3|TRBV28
TGTGCCAGCAGAGACAGCGAGTCTGGAAACACCATATATTTT
CASRDSESGNTIYF
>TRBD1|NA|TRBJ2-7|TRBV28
TGTGCCAGCTGTCGACAGGGACCCACCTACGAGCAGTACTTC
CASCRQGPTYEQYF
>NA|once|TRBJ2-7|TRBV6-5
TGTGCCAGCAGTTCGGTAAACTCCTACGAGCAGTACTTC
CASSSVNSYEQYF
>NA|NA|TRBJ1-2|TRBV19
TGTGCCAGTAGTATCCTCCGGGAGGGGACAAACTATGGCTACACCTTC
CASSILREGTNYGYTF
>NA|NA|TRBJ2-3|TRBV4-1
TGCGCCAGCAGCCAAGATGGACAGAAAGAAACAGATACGCAGTATTTT
CASSQDGQKETDTQYF
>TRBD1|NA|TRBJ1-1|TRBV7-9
TGTGCCAGCAGCCCGGGGCGGGGACAGATGAACACTGAAGCTTTCTTT
CASSPGRGQMNTEAFF
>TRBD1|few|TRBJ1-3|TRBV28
TGTGCCAGCAGTTCCGGGACAGCCTCTGGAAACACCATATATTTT
CASSSGTASGNTIYF
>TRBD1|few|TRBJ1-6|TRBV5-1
TGCGCCAGCAGCGAGGGACAGGGTGGTAATTCACCCCTCCACTTT
CASSEGQGGNSPLHF
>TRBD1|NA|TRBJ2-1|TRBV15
TGTGCCACCAGCAGAGGGGGACAGGGAAATGAGCAGTTCTTC
CATSRGGQGNEQFF
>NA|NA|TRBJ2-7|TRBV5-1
TGCGCCAGCAGCTTGGGGACTGGGAGCTCCTACGAGCAGTACTTC
CASSLGTGSSYEQYF
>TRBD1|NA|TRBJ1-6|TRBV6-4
TGTGCCAGCAGCGTTGGACAGGGACAAAATTCACCCCTCCACTTT
CASSVGQGQNSPLHF
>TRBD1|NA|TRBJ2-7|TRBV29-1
TGCAGCGTTGAAATGGACAGGGGTGGGTACGAGCAGTACTTC
CSVEMDRGGYEQYF
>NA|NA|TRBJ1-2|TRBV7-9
TGTGCCAGCAGCTTAGACGGTGCGGGTAACTATGGCTACACCTTC
CASSLDGAGNYGYTF
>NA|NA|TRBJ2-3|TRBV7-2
TGTGCCAGCAGCTTTTCAGGGGCTGGGAACACAGATACGCAGTATTTT
CASSFSGAGNTDTQYF
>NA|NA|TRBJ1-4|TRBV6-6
TGTGCCAGCAGTTACGGGCCGGAAAGTGAAAAACTGTTTTTT
CASSYGPESEKLFF
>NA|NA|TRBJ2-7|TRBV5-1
TGCGCCAGCAGCCAACAGGTGAGCTCCTACGAGCAGTACTTC
CASSQQVSSYEQYF
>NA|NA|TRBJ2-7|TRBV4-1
TGCGCCAGCAGCCAAGTGGGGGGGCGAGTCGAGCAGTACTTC
CASSQVGGRVEQYF
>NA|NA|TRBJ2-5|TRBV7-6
TGTGCCAGCAGCTATGGGCCCCAAGAGACCCAGTACTTC
CASSYGPQETQYF
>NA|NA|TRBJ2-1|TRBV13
TGTGCCAGCAGCTTGATGGCAGGGGCGGACAATGAGCAGTTCTTC
CASSLMAGADNEQFF
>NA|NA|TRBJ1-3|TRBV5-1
TGCGCCAGCAGCAACTTAACCAGGGTTTCTGGAAACACCATATATTTT
CASSNLTRVSGNTIYF
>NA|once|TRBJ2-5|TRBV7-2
TGTGCCAGCAGCCTCCCCGTTGTCCAGGAGACCCAGTACTTC
CASSLPVVQETQYF
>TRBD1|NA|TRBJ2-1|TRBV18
TGTGCCAGCTCACCACCGATGACAGGGAAGGGAGATGAGCAGTTCTTC
CASSPPMTGKGDEQFF
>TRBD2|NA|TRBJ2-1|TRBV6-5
TGTGCCAGCAGTAGACTAGCGGGAGACGAGCAGTTCTTC
CASSRLAGDEQFF
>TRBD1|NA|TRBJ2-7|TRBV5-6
TGTGCCAGCAGCTTAACGACAGGGAGCTCCTACGAGCAGTACTTC
CASSLTTGSSYEQYF
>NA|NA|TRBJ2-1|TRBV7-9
TGTTCCAGCAGCTTCAGCGGACCGAAGGCCTACAATGAGCAGTTCTTC
CSSSFSGPKAYNEQFF
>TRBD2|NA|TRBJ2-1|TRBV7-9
TGTGCCAGCAGCTTTCGCGCGGGAGGCCCCTACAATGAGCAGTTCTTC
CASSFRAGGPYNEQFF
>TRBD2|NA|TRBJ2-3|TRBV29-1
TGCAGCGTTGTAAGTTGGACTAGCGGGAGCACAGATACGCAGTATTTT
CSVVSWTSGSTDTQYF
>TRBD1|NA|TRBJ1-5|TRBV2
TGTGCCAGCAGTGGACAGGGTGCCGATCAGCCCCAGCATTTT
CASSGQGADQPQHF
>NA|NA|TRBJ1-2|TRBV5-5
TGTGCCAGCAGCTTGGACGCCACGGGACTCCTTGGTGGCTACACCTTC
CASSLDATGLLGGYTF
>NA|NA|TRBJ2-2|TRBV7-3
TGTGCCAGCAGCCCCCAGGGGCGGTCCGGCGGGGAGCTGTTTTTT
CASSPQGRSGGELFF
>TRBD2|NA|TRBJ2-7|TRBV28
TGTGCCAGCAGTCGGGAGCGGGGGGATTACGGAGAGCAGTACTTC
CASSRERGDYGEQYF
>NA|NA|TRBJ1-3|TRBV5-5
TGTGCCCCCTTGAGGGGGAACACTGGAAACACCATATATTTT
CAPLRGNTGNTIYF
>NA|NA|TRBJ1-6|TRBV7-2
TGTGCCAGCAGCTTAAGGGGTTCTTCCTATTCACCCCTCCACTTT
CASSLRGSSYSPLHF
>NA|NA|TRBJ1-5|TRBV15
TGTGCCACCAGCAGAGCGATGTCCTACGATCAGCCCCAGCATTTT
CATSRAMSYDQPQHF
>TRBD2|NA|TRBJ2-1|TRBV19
TGTGCCAGTAGTCCCAGACTAGCAGGTAATGAGCAGTTCTTC
CASSPRLAGNEQFF
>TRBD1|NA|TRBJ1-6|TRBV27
TGTGCCAGCAGTCTTCGGACAGGGGATAATTCACCCCTCCACTTT
CASSLRTGDNSPLHF
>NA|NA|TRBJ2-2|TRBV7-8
TGTGCCAGCAGCTTCTACGCGAACACCGGGGAGCTGTTTTTT
CASSFYANTGELFF
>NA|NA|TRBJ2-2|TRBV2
TGTGCCAGCAGTTTGCAGGGATCCACCGGGGAGCTGTTTTTT
CASSLQGSTGELFF
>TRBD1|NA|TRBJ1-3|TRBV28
TGTGCCAGCAACCCCGGACAGGGGGTACTAAACACCATATATTTT
CASNPGQGVLNTIYF
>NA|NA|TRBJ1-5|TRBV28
TGTGCCAGCAGCTTGGGGGGGGGAAGCAATCAGCCCCAGCATTTT
CASSLGGGSNQPQHF
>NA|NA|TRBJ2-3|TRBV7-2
TGTGCCAGCAGCTTAGCGACTGATACGCAGTATTTT
CASSLATDTQYF
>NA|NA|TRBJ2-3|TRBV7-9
TGTGCCAGCAGCTTATTGGATGACAGCTCCTTCACAGATACGCAGTATTTT
CASSLLDDSSFTDTQYF
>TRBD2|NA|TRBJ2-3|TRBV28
TGTGCCAGCAGCGCGACTAGCGGGGTGTCTGATACGCAGTATTTT
CASSATSGVSDTQYF